The 24 T cell receptor beta chains below were found in one sample sequenced in a study of metastatic and nonmetastatic thyroid tumors. TCRdb re-called clones from the PCR reads using MiXCR. The sample has more than 20,000 clones; 25% to 30% are singletons. Every patient was untreated before thyroid surgery. Sequenced input: tumor tissue. The receptors shown here come from a female donor with papillary thyroid cancer or a benign thyroid nodule (not recorded which). Some clones in this sample may be carry-over from other donors' samples.

This clone qualifies as medium-sized. The CDR3 DNA follows: TGTGCCAGCAGTTTCGGGGGACTCTACGAGCAGTACTTC. Translated, it gives CASSFGGLYEQYF. V gene TRBV12-3 or TRBV12-4 combines with J gene TRBJ2-7; D might be TRBD2 (6 bases). CDR3 size: 13 residues. V shed 3 bases and J shed 3 bases, with 9 bases lying between them.

This clone was detected ten times or more. V usage is TRBV7-9 and J usage is TRBJ2-2; D perhaps matches TRBD2 (7 bases). From germline, CDR1 is SEHNR and CDR2 FQNEAQ (reference sequence). The CDR3 is made up of 15 amino acids. The CDR3 region is CGISGGAVNTGELFF. In DNA form, the CDR3 reads TGTGGCATATCGGGGGGCGCGGTGAACACCGGGGAGCTGTTTTTT.

Ten or more counts support this clone. This sequence joins TRBV3-1 and TRBJ1-1, with TRBD1 matching over 8 bases. The CDR3 is 14 amino acids. Germline V gene lookup returns CDR1 LGHDT and CDR2 YNNKEL (reference sequence). V shed 6 bases and J 5 bases; nucleotides not matched to a gene: 8. In DNA, the CDR3 is TGTGCCAGCAGTAACAGGGGGGGTTTGACTGAAGCTTTCTTT. The encoded protein is CASSNRGGLTEAFF.

This clone was counted at least ten times. The rearrangement joins TRBV28 to TRBJ2-3; D gene unclear. CDR3 length equals 12 residues. The V end was cut by 6 bases, the J end by 1 base, with 5 bases between. Germline values: CDR1 MDHEN, CDR2 SYDVKM. The DNA for the CDR3 is TGTGCCAGCAGCCCCGGCACAGATACGCAGTATTTT. It yields the protein CASSPGTDTQYF.

This clone was seen ten or more times. CDR3 DNA: TGTGCCAGCAGCTTAGACCCCATAATGACAGGGTATAGCAATCAGCCCCAGCATTTT. Encoded protein: CASSLDPIMTGYSNQPQHF. V gene TRBV11-2 combines with J gene TRBJ1-5, with 7 bases lining up with TRBD1. V trimming: 0 bases; J trimming: 0 bases; junction bases outside the gene matches: 11. The CDR3 extends over 19 amino acids. From germline, CDR1 is SGHAT and CDR2 FQNNGV.

This clone is deemed medium-sized. This chain links TRBV4-1 with TRBJ1-2, with TRBD1 as a possible D gene (6 bases). CDR3 length: 15 amino acids. The germline V and J ends were trimmed by 4 bases and 6 bases, with 18 bases remaining between them. Germline V lookup: CDR1 MGHRA, CDR2 YSYEKL. The CDR3 nucleotides read TGCGCCAGCAGCCCAGACAGGACAATTTTCCATGGCTACACCTTC. This gives the protein CASSPDRTIFHGYTF.

This clone was found many times. The chain couples TRBV29-1 to TRBJ2-3; 9 positions match TRBD1. This CDR3 has 14 amino acids. Germline assignment: CDR1 SQVTM and CDR2 ANQGSEA. Trimming at V came to 7 bases and at J to 4 bases, leaving 9 bases not matched to a gene. CDR3 in amino acids: CSGGGQGRADTQYF. DNA for the CDR3: TGCAGCGGGGGGGGACAGGGCCGCGCAGATACGCAGTATTTT.

This clone is medium-sized by share. V is TRBV15 and J is TRBJ2-7; D possibly uses TRBD1 or TRBD2 (5 bases each). The germline gives CDR1 LNHNV, CDR2 YYDKDF (reference sequence). V was trimmed by 4 bases and J by 1 base, leaving 14 bases between them. The CDR3 runs to 15 residues. The CDR3 spells CATSNLGTISYEQYF. The CDR3 region has the DNA TGTGCCACCAGCAATCTCGGGACGATATCCTACGAGCAGTACTTC.

This clone has ten or more counts. The chain employs TRBV19 and TRBJ2-2, with 12 bases aligning to TRBD1. The CDR3 is made up of 14 amino acids. The V gene end was trimmed by 5 bases and the J gene end by 6 bases; junction bases not matched to a gene: 1. Germline V gene data show CDR1 as LNHDA and CDR2 as SQIVND (reference sequence). CDR3 sequence (DNA): TGTGCCAGTAGTGGGACAGGGGGCGCCGGGGAGCTGTTTTTT. It is translated as CASSGTGGAGELFF.

This clone has ten or more counts. V gene TRBV5-1 combines with J gene TRBJ1-6; D unresolved. This CDR3 is 14 amino acids long. V was trimmed by 0 bases and J by 12 bases, leaving 13 bases between them. Germline V lookup: CDR1 SGHRS, CDR2 YFSETQ. The CDR3 loop reads CASSLDRSNEPLHF. The DNA for the CDR3 is TGCGCCAGCAGCTTGGATCGCAGTAATGAACCCCTCCACTTT. The full variable domain, its missing parts supplied by reference TRBV5-1 and TRBJ1-6, is KAGVTQTPRYLIKTRGQQVTLSCSPISGHRSVSWYQQTPGQGLQFLFEYFSETQRNKGNFPGRFSGRQFSNSRSEMNVSTLELGDSALYLCASSLDRSNEPLHFGNGTRLTVT.

This clone was counted between two and nine times. The chain uses TRBV28 and TRBJ2-7; D gene ambiguous. CDR3 size: 9 residues. Germline values: CDR1 MDHEN, CDR2 SYDVKM. Written as DNA, the CDR3 is TGTGCGAATAGCTACGAGCAGTACTTC. It specifies CANSYEQYF.

This clone qualifies as medium-sized. The genes are TRBV3-1 and TRBJ1-5; tentative D call: TRBD1 (6 bases). Germline lookup yields CDR1 LGHDT and CDR2 YNNKEL (reference sequence). This CDR3 has 14 residues. V was shortened by 1 base and J by 6 bases, with 10 bases between the two germline ends. The CDR3 protein is CASSQGGGGQPQHF. Written as DNA, the CDR3 is TGTGCCAGCAGCCAAGGGGGAGGGGGTCAGCCCCAGCATTTT.

This clone was observed at least ten times. This rearrangement joins TRBV5-8 to TRBJ2-3; perhaps TRBD1 as D (5 bases). The CDR3 sequence is 14 residues long. Germline V CDR1 and CDR2: SGHTS, YDEGEE. V was pared by 1 base and J by 2 bases, with 8 bases between. CDR3 residues: CASSLRGNTDTQYF. DNA of the CDR3: TGTGCCAGCAGCTTGAGGGGAAACACAGATACGCAGTATTTT.

V and J are TRBV3-1 and TRBJ2-7; TRBD1 agrees at 9 bases. CDR1 is LGHDT, CDR2 YNNKEL, per germline (reference sequence). The CDR3 has 16 residues. The junction had 10 bases not matched to a gene; V was cut back by 3 bases and J by 4 bases. This CDR3 is CASSHAAGTGLYEQYF. CDR3 DNA sequence: TGTGCCAGCAGCCACGCGGCAGGGACAGGGCTTTACGAGCAGTACTTC.

This clone is medium-sized within its sample. V gene TRBV20-1 combines with J gene TRBJ2-7; D possibly corresponds to TRBD2 (7 bases). Germline CDR1 DFQATT, CDR2 SNEGSKA (reference sequence). V was pared by 3 bases and J by 0 bases, with 12 bases between. CDR3 size: 14 residues. CDR3 loop: CSARAGASSYEQYF. In DNA form, the CDR3 reads TGCAGTGCTAGGGCGGGGGCCAGCTCCTACGAGCAGTACTTC.

This clone is judged medium-sized. The rearrangement uses TRBV12-3 or TRBV12-4 and TRBJ2-7; D may be TRBD1 (6 bases). Between the trimmed V and J ends, which lost 6 bases and 3 bases, there was a span of 12 bases. The CDR3 consists of 13 residues. The CDR3 region has the DNA TGTGCCAGCAGCGTACAGGGTGACTACGAGCAGTACTTC. Translation gives CASSVQGDYEQYF.

By proportion, this clone is medium-sized. The rearrangement joins TRBV20-1 to TRBJ2-7, with a tentative D call TRBD1 (6 bases). Per germline, CDR1 DFQATT and CDR2 SNEGSKA (reference sequence). Trimming cost V 6 bases and J 4 bases, with 19 bases left between them. This CDR3 contains 14 residues. CDR3: CSALTNGQGYEQYF. CDR3 DNA: TGCAGTGCCCTAACCAATGGGCAGGGGTACGAGCAGTACTTC.

The chain employs TRBV15 and TRBJ1-5; 7 bases line up with TRBD1. Germline assignment: CDR1 LNHNV and CDR2 YYDKDF (reference sequence). The junction had 7 bases not matched to a gene; V was cut back by 5 bases and J by 6 bases. The CDR3 is 14 residues long. CDR3 in amino acids: CATSWDRVGQPQHF. As DNA, the CDR3 is TGTGCCACCAGCTGGGACAGAGTGGGTCAGCCCCAGCATTTT.

This clone was detected only once. At one end the junction does not follow the germline gene, possibly because of a read error. The V call is TRBV30, the J call TRBJ2-1; D uncertain. The CDR3 runs to 13 residues. CDR1 and CDR2 (germline): GTSNPN, SVGIG (reference sequence). The CDR3 loop reads CAWIRAAHNEHFF. CDR3 nucleotide sequence: TGTGCCTGGATTCGGGCAGCCCACAATGAGCATTTCTTC.

A note on this clone: Relative to the germline gene, one junction end is altered; a read error may explain this. This sample includes further DNA sequences coding for the same CDR3. The chain is built from TRBV18 and TRBJ1-3; D ambiguous. The CDR3 covers 15 residues. CDR1 is KGHSH, CDR2 LQKENI, per germline. The CDR3 DNA follows: TGTGCCAGCTCACCACCAGCAAACCTTGGAAACACCATATACTTT. Its translation is CASSPPANLGNTIYF.

V usage is TRBV18 and J usage is TRBJ1-1; a weak D match, TRBD1 (6 bases). CDR3 length: 13 residues. Deletions cut 2 bases from V and 6 bases from J, with 10 bases between. In germline, CDR1 is KGHSH, CDR2 LQKENI. This CDR3 reads CASSPVQGAEAFF. The CDR3 bases are TGTGCCAGCTCACCAGTACAGGGTGCTGAAGCTTTCTTT.

This clone has at least ten counts. The genes are TRBV6-5 and TRBJ1-1, with a possible D match to TRBD1 (5 bases). The V end was cut by 2 bases, the J end by 4 bases, with 8 bases between. Germline values: CDR1 MNHEY, CDR2 SVGAGI. The CDR3 covers 13 residues. The CDR3 region has the DNA TGTGCCAGCAGTTACGTAGGGGCCACTGAAGCTTTCTTT. Encoded protein: CASSYVGATEAFF.

The V call is TRBV12-3 or TRBV12-4, the J call TRBJ2-3; no reliable D call. Trimming stripped 10 bases from V and 2 bases from J, with 13 bases between. The CDR3 runs 13 residues. This CDR3 reads CAISLGNTDTQYF. The CDR3 DNA reads TGTGCCATTAGTTTAGGGAACACAGATACGCAGTATTTT.

This clone came up many times. The J gene is TRBJ1-3, the V gene TRBV3-1, with 9 bases identical to TRBD1. The germline V gene has CDR1 LGHDT and CDR2 YNNKEL (reference sequence). With 3 bases clipped from V and 5 bases from J, the junction kept 14 bases outside the gene matches. The CDR3 has 18 amino acids. CDR3 nucleotide sequence: TGTGCCAGCAGCCAGGGGTTGCTGGGACAGGGAATACGAAACACCATATATTTT. Its translation: CASSQGLLGQGIRNTIYF.